This is a list of T cell receptor beta chains from one sample in a study of blood T cell repertoires in COVID-19. Data came from immunoSEQ multiplex PCR; TCRdb stores just in-frame clones and leaves some out. The profile shows 200,000 to 250,000 clones, 75% to 85% of them singletons. Source material: PBMCs or T cells enriched from blood (not recorded which). The receptor set was obtained from a man aged 40-55 years who had recovered from COVID-19. Each CDR3 is given with its conserved first and last residue. Each record gives: V gene, clone size, J gene, D gene, CDR3 protein, CDR3 DNA. The D gene is left open where the match is weak. Not all rows give a size; the values are once, few, many and, for expanded clones, a class.

TRBV11-2	few	TRBJ2-7	NA	CASSLVFGHSYEQYF	TGTGCCAGCAGCTTAGTTTTTGGACACTCCTACGAGCAGTACTTC
TRBV5-1	NA	TRBJ1-2	NA	CASSLGAFANYGYTF	TGCGCCAGCAGCTTGGGGGCATTCGCTAACTATGGCTACACCTTC
TRBV5-1	few	TRBJ1-2	NA	CASSRRGAGSDYGYTF	TGCGCCAGCAGCCGCCGGGGGGCAGGCAGTGACTATGGCTACACCTTC
TRBV10-3	NA	TRBJ2-1	TRBD2	CAISESASGRNEQFF	TGTGCCATCAGTGAGTCCGCTAGCGGGAGGAATGAGCAGTTCTTC
TRBV6-5	NA	TRBJ1-1	NA	CASKSGLVNTEAFF	TGTGCCAGCAAATCGGGGTTGGTGAACACTGAAGCTTTCTTT
TRBV5-6	NA	TRBJ2-7	TRBD1	CASTRDRFYEQYF	TGTGCCAGCACCAGGGACAGGTTCTACGAGCAGTACTTC
TRBV6-6	NA	TRBJ1-2	NA	CASTQVGGSGYTF	TGTGCCAGCACCCAGGTCGGGGGTAGTGGCTACACCTTC
TRBV10-1	NA	TRBJ2-1	TRBD2	CASSSGAAYNEQFF	TGCGCCAGCAGTAGCGGGGCGGCCTACAATGAGCAGTTCTTC
TRBV6-5	few	TRBJ1-2	NA	CASSPTGGIGYGYTF	TGTGCCAGCAGCCCGACAGGCGGAATTGGCTATGGCTACACCTTC
TRBV18	few	TRBJ2-1	NA	CASSPDWPSSYNEQFF	TGTGCCAGCTCTCCAGACTGGCCGAGCTCCTACAATGAGCAGTTCTTC
TRBV6-5	few	TRBJ2-7	TRBD2	CASRPDGGAYEQYF	TGTGCCAGCAGACCCGACGGGGGGGCCTACGAGCAGTACTTC
TRBV6-1	NA	TRBJ2-2	NA	CASSEAGGELFF	TGTGCCAGCAGTGAAGCCGGCGGGGAGCTGTTTTTT
TRBV7-3	NA	TRBJ2-2	TRBD1	CASSLMGQGNSGELFF	TGTGCCAGCAGCTTAATGGGACAGGGGAATTCCGGGGAGCTGTTTTTT
TRBV5-6	NA	TRBJ1-1	NA	CASSLWSGSAGASAFF	TGTGCCAGCAGCTTGTGGTCAGGCTCTGCCGGCGCCTCCGCTTTCTTT
TRBV10-2	NA	TRBJ1-5	TRBD1	CASSEWGVGQGVHQPQHF	TGCGCCAGCAGTGAGTGGGGAGTGGGGCAGGGGGTTCATCAGCCCCAGCATTTT
TRBV11-2	NA	TRBJ1-1	TRBD1	CASSPGQGAKAFF	TGTGCCAGCAGCCCGGGACAGGGGGCTAAAGCTTTCTTT
TRBV5-6	NA	TRBJ2-1	TRBD1	CASTVSGTEDYNEQFF	TGTGCCAGCACAGTTTCCGGGACAGAAGACTACAATGAGCAGTTCTTC
TRBV5-1	many	TRBJ2-7	NA	CASSKRTYDEQYF	TGCGCCAGCAGCAAAAGGACTTACGACGAGCAGTACTTC
TRBV5-6	NA	TRBJ1-1	NA	CASSLASGRAFF	TGTGCCAGCAGCTTGGCCTCTGGGAGAGCTTTCTTT
TRBV12-3/TRBV12-4	NA	TRBJ2-1	NA	CASSLVSDEQFF	TGTGCCAGCAGTTTAGTTAGCGATGAGCAGTTCTTC
TRBV7-9	NA	TRBJ2-1	NA	CASSSTPAYNEQFF	TGTGCCAGCAGCAGTACCCCGGCCTACAATGAGCAGTTCTTC
TRBV18	NA	TRBJ2-7	NA	CASSPLLQGEQYF	TGTGCCAGCTCACCACTCCTCCAGGGGGAGCAGTACTTC
TRBV4-1	NA	TRBJ1-5	NA	CASTQRSNQPQHF	TGCGCCAGCACTCAGCGTAGCAATCAGCCCCAGCATTTT
TRBV19	NA	TRBJ1-4	TRBD1	CASSSTGGEDEKLFF	TGTGCCAGTAGTTCTACAGGGGGCGAGGATGAAAAACTGTTTTTT
TRBV10-1	NA	TRBJ1-4	TRBD1	CASSEPSGTEREKLFF	TGCGCCAGCAGTGAGCCGTCCGGGACAGAGCGTGAAAAACTGTTTTTT
TRBV7-9	NA	TRBJ2-1	NA	CASSQQGYNEQFF	TGTGCCAGCAGCCAACAGGGTTACAATGAGCAGTTCTTC
TRBV12-3/TRBV12-4	NA	TRBJ1-2	NA	CASSLARVVYTF	TGTGCCAGCAGTTTAGCCAGGGTAGTCTACACCTTC
TRBV7-9	NA	TRBJ1-5	NA	CASSLALGQGVGNQPQHF	TGTGCCAGCAGTTTAGCATTGGGGCAGGGCGTCGGCAATCAGCCCCAGCATTTT
TRBV6-6	NA	TRBJ2-7	NA	CASTQGFTGSYEQYF	TGTGCCAGCACTCAAGGGTTCACAGGTTCCTACGAGCAGTACTTC
TRBV18	NA	TRBJ2-5	TRBD2	CASGGLAEETQYF	TGTGCCAGCGGGGGACTAGCGGAAGAGACCCAGTACTTC
TRBV12-3/TRBV12-4	NA	TRBJ1-1	TRBD1	CASSQGVIAFF	TGTGCCAGCAGCCAGGGGGTTATAGCTTTCTTT
TRBV18	NA	TRBJ1-2	NA	CASSVKDSSNGYTF	TGTGCCAGCTCAGTGAAGGACAGTAGTAATGGCTACACCTTC
TRBV28	NA	TRBJ1-4	NA	CASSLLGREDEKLFF	TGTGCCAGCAGTTTATTGGGGAGGGAGGATGAAAAACTGTTTTTT